The following is a TCR beta chain sequence with its context. Antigen specificity is unknown. The donors, healthy adults who were HIV-negative, had experienced no recent acute infections or vaccinations. When samples were unsorted, around 90 million PBMCs were used for genomic DNA. V gave up 7 bases and J gave up 5 bases, with 11 bases separating them. Germline-derived CDR1 and CDR2 are MGHDK and SYGVNS. The CDR3 is made up of 12 amino acids. These data are taken from a study of shared clonotypes between healthy human individuals. Regarding the study as a whole: Deeper or shallower sequencing was expected to change how clonotypes are shared among donors.

Spread over ten immunoSEQ deep assay plates, unsorted PBMC DNA underwent sequencing. Generated by immunoSEQ multiplex PCR, the TCRdb table keeps only in-frame clones and is missing some. This table has 530,000 or so clones, over 60% appearing once. The source is a middle-aged woman in good health. Some clones in this sample may be carry-over from other donors' samples. This chain uses TRBV25-1 with TRBJ1-2; TRBD1 might be the D (5 bases). The sequencing input was PBMCs. The CDR3 coding sequence is TGTGCCAGCATGGGGGACGTATATGGCTACACCTTC. Protein: CASMGDVYGYTF.